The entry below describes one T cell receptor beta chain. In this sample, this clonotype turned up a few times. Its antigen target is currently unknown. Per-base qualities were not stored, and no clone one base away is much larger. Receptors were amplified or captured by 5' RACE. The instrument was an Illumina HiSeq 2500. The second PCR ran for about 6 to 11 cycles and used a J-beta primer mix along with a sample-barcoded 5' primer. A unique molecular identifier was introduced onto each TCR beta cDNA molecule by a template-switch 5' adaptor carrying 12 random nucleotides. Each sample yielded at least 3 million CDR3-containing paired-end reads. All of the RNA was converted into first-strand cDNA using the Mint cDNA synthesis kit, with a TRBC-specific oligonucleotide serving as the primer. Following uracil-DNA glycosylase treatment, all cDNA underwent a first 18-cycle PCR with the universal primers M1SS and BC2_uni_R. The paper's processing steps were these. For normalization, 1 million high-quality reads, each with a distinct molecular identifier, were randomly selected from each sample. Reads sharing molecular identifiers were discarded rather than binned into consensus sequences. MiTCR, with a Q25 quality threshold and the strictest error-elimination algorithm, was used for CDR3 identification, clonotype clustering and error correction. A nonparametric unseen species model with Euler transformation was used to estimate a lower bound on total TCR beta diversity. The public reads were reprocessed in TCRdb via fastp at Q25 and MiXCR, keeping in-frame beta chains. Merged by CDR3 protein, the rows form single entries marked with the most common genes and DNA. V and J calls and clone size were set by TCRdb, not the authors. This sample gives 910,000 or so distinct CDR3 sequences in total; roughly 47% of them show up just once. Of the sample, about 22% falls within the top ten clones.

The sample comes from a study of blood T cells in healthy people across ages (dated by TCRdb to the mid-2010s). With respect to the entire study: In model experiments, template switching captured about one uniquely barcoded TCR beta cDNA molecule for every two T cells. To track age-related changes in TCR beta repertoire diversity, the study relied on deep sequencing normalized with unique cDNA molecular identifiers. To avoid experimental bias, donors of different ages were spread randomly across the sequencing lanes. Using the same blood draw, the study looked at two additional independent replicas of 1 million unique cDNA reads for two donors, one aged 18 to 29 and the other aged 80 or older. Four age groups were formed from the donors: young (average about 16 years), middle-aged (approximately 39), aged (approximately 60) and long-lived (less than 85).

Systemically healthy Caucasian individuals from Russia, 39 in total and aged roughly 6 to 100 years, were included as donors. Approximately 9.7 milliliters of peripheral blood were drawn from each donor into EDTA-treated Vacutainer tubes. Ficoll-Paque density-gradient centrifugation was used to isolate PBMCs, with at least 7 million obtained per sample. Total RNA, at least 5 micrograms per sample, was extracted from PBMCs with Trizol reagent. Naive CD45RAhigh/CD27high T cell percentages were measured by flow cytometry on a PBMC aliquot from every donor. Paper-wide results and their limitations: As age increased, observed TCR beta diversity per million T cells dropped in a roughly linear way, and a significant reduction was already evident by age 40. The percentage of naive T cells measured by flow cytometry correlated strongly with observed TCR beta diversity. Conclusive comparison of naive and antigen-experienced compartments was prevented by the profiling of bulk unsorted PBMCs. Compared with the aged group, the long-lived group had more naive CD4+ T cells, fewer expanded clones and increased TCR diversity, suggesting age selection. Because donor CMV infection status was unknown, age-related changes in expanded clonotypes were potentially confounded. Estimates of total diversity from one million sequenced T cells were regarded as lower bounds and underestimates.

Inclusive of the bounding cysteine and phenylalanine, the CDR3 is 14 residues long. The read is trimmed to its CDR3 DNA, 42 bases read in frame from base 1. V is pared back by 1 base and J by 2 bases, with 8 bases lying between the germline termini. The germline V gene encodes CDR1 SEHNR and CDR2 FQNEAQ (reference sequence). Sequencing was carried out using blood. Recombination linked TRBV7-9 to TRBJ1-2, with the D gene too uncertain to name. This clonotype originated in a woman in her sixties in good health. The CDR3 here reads CASSLEVGNYGYTF. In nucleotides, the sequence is TGTGCCAGCAGCTTAGAGGTCGGAAACTATGGCTACACCTTC.